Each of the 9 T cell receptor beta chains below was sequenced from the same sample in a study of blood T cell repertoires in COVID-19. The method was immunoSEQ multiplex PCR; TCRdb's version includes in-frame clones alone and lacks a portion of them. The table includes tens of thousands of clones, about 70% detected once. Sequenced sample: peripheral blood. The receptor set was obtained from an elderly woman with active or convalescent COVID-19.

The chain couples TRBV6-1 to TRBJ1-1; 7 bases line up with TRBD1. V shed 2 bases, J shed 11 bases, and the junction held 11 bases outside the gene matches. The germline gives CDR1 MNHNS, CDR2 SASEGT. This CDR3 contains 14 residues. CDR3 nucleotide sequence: TGTGCCAGCAGTGAAAGTGGGACAGCTCGCCGGGCTTTCTTT. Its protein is CASSESGTARRAFF.

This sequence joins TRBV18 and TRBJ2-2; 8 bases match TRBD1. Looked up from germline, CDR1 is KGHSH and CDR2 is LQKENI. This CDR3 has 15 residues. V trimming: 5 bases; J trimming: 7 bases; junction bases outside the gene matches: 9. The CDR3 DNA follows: TGTGCCAGCTCAGACGGACAGGGTTCTGGCGGGGAGCTGTTTTTT. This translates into CASSDGQGSGGELFF.

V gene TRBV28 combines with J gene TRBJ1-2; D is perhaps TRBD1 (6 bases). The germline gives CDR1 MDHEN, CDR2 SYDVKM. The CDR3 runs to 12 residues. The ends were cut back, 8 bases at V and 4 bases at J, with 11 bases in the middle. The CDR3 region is CASLTGIYGYTF. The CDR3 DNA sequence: TGTGCCAGCCTTACAGGGATCTATGGCTACACCTTC.

CDR3: CSASKDRGSYEQYF. CDR3 DNA: TGCAGTGCCAGTAAGGACAGGGGTAGCTACGAGCAGTACTTC. The chain has TRBV20-1 and TRBJ2-7; 9 bases fit TRBD1. V lost 6 bases and J lost 3; bases outside the gene matches: 9. The CDR3 runs 14 residues. Germline V gene data show CDR1 as DFQATT and CDR2 as SNEGSKA (reference sequence).

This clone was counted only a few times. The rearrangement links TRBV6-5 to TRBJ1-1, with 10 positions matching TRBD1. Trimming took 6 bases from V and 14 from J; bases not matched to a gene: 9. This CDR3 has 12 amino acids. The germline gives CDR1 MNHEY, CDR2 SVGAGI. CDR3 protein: CASSRGQGGPFF. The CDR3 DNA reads TGTGCCAGCAGCCGCGGACAGGGGGGTCCATTCTTT.

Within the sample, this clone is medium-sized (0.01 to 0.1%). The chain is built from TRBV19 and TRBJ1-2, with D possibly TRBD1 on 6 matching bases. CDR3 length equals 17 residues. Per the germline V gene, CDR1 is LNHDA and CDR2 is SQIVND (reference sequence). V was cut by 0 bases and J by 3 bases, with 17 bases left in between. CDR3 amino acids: CASSIDGLARGDYGYTF. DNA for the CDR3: TGTGCCAGTAGTATAGATGGCTTGGCCAGGGGAGACTATGGCTACACCTTC.

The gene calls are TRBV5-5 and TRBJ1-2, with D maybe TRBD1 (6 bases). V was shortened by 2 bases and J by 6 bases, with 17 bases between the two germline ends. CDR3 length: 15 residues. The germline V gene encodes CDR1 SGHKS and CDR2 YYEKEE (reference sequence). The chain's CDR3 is CASSLGTGKSDGYTF. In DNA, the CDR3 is TGTGCCAGCAGCTTAGGAACAGGGAAGAGTGATGGCTACACCTTC.

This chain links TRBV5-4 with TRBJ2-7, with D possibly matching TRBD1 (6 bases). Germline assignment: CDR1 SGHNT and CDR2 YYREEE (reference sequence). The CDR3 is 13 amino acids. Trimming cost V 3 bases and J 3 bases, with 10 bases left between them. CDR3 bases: TGTGCCAGCAGCTACCGACAGGACTACGAGCAGTACTTC. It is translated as CASSYRQDYEQYF.

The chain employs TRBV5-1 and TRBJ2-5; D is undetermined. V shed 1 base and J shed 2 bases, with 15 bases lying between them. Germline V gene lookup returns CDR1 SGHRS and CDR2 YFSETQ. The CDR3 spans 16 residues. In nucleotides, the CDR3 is TGCGCCAGCAGCTTGAGAGAAACTGGTCGACAAGAGACCCAGTACTTC. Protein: CASSLRETGRQETQYF.